This TCR beta chain was observed in a study of T cell responses to AZD1222 COVID-19 vaccine. Germline-derived CDR1 and CDR2 are SNHLY and FYNNEI. The CDR3 runs 13 residues. Trimming took off 6 bases at V and 6 bases at J, with 14 bases between the two ends. Remarks on this clone: Its target is not known.

Here immunoSEQ multiplex PCR was the method, and the copy in TCRdb shows in-frame clones only, minus some. This sample yields more than 80,000 clones, of which 90% are seen a single time; roughly 8% belongs to the top ten. Study findings and constraints: Following two doses of AZD1222, Spike-specific TCR breadth and depth rose. The span of vaccine-associated CD4 TCRs extended across spike, with dominance at 160-218 and 743-854. Only six or seven AZD1222 recipients tested seropositive at baseline.

The chain combines TRBV2 with TRBJ1-1; D not resolved. The TCR was taken from an adult who received the AZD1222 COVID-19 vaccine. Sequencing was performed on peripheral blood, taken 28 days after the second AZD1222 dose. The CDR3 spells CASRTSRSAEAFF. The CDR3 coding sequence is TGTGCCAGCAGGACCAGCCGCTCTGCTGAAGCTTTCTTT.